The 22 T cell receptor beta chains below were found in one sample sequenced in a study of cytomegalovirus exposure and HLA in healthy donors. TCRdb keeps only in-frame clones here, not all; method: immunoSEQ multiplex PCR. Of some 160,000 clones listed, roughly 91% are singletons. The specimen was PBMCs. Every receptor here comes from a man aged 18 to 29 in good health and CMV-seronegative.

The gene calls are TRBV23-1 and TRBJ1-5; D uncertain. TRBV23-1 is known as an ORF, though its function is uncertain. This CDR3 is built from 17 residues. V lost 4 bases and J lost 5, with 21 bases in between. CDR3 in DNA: TGCGCCAGCAGTCTGGAGGCCTCCCCCGTCCCATATCAGCCCCAGCATTTT. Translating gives CASSLEASPVPYQPQHF.

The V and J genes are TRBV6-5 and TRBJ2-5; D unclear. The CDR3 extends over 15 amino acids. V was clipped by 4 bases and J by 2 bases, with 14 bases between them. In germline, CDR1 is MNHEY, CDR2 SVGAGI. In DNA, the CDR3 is TGTGCCAGCAGTTCCTCGATGACGACACAAGAGACCCAGTACTTC. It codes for CASSSSMTTQETQYF.

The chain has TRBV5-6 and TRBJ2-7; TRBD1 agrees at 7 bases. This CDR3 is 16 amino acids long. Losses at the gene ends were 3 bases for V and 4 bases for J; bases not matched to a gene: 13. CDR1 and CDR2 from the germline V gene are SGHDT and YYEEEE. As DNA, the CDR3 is TGTGCCAGCAGCTCCGTTAGGTGGCAGGGGGATTACGAGCAGTACGTC. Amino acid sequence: CASSSVRWQGDYEQYV.

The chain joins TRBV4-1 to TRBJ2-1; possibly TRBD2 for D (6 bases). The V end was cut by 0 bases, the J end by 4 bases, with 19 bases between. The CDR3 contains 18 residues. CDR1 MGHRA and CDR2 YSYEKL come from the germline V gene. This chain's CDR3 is CASSQEITGSVVYNEQFF. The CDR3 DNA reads TGCGCCAGCAGCCAAGAAATAACCGGGAGCGTGGTGTACAATGAGCAGTTCTTC.

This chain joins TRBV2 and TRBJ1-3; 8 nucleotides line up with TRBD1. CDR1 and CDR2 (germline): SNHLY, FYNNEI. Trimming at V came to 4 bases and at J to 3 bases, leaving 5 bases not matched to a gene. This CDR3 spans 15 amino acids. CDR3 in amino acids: CASSAGRGLGNTIYF. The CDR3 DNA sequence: TGTGCCAGCAGTGCGGGCAGGGGGCTTGGAAACACCATATATTTT. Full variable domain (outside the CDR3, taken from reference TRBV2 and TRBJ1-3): EPEVTQTPSHQVTQMGQEVILRCVPISNHLYFYWYRQILGQKVEFLVSFYNNEISEKSEIFDDQFSVERPDGSNFTLKIRSTKLEDSAMYFCASSAGRGLGNTIYFGEGSWLTVV.

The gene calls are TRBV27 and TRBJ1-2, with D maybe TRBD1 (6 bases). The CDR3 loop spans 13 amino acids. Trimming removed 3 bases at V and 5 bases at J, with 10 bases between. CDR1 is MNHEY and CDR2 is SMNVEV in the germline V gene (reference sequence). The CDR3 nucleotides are TGTGCCAGCAGTTTCGGGGGGCCGTATGGCTACACCTTC. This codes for CASSFGGPYGYTF.

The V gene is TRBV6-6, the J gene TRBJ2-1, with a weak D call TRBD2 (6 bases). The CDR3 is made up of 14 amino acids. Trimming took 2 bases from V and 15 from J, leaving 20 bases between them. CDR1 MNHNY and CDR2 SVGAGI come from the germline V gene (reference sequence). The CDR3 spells CASSYARLEGLGFF. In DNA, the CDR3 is TGTGCCAGCAGTTACGCCAGGCTGGAGGGGTTGGGGTTCTTC.

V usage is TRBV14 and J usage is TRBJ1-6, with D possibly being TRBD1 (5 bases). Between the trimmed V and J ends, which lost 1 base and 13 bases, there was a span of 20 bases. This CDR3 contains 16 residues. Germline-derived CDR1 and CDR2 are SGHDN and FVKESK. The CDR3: CASSQGVSKAQGPLHF. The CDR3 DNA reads TGTGCCAGCAGCCAAGGAGTTAGTAAGGCCCAGGGCCCCCTCCACTTT.

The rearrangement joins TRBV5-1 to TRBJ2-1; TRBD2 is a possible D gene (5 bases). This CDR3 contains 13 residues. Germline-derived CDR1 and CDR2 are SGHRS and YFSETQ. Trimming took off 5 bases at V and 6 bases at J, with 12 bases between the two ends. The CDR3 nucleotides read TGCGCCAGCAGTTATCCGGGGTCCAATGAGCAGTTCTTC. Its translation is CASSYPGSNEQFF. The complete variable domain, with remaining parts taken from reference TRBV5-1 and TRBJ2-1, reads KAGVTQTPRYLIKTRGQQVTLSCSPISGHRSVSWYQQTPGQGLQFLFEYFSETQRNKGNFPGRFSGRQFSNSRSEMNVSTLELGDSALYLCASSYPGSNEQFFGPGTRLTVL.

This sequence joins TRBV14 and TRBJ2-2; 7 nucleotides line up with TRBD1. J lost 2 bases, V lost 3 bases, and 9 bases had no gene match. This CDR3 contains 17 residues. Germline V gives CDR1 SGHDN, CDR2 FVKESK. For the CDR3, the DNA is TGTGCCAGCAGCCATCTGCCTTGGGACAGTAACACCGGGGAGCTGTTTTTT. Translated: CASSHLPWDSNTGELFF.

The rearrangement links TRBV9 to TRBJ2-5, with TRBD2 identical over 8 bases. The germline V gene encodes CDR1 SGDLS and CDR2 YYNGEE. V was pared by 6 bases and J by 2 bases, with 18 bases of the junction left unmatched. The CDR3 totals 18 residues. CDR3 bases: TGTGCCAGCACCCCCAGACCAACTAGCGGAACCCCTCAAGAGACCCAGTACTTC. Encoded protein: CASTPRPTSGTPQETQYF.

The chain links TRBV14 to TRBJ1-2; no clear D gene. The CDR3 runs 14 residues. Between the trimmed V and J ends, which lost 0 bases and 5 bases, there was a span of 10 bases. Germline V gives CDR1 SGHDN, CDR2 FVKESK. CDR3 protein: CASSQDLEPYGYTF. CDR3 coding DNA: TGTGCCAGCAGCCAAGATCTCGAGCCTTATGGCTACACCTTC.

The DNA for the CDR3 is TGTGCCTGGAGTGCCGACAGTTTTGGTGAAAAACTGTTTTTT. Encoded protein: CAWSADSFGEKLFF. The chain is built from TRBV30 and TRBJ1-4, with D perhaps matching TRBD1 (5 bases). This CDR3 is 14 amino acids long. V was trimmed by 1 base and J by 7 bases, leaving 13 bases between them. The germline CDR1 and CDR2 sequences are GTSNPN and SVGIG (reference sequence).

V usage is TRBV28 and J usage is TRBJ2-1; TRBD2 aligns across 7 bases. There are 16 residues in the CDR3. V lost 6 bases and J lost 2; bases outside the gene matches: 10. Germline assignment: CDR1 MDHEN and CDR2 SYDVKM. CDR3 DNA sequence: TGTGCCAGCAGCCCCCAGGCGGGAGCCCCCTACAATGAGCAGTTCTTC. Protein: CASSPQAGAPYNEQFF.

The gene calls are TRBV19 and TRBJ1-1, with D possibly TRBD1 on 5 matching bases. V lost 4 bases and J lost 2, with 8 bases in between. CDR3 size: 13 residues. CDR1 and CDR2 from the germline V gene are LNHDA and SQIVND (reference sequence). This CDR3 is CASSRTINTEAFF. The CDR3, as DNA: TGTGCCAGTAGTAGGACAATTAACACTGAAGCTTTCTTT.

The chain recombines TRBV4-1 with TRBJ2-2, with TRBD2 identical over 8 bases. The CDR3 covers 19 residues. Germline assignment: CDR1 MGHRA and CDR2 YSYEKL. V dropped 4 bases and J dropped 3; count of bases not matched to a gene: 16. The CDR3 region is CASSLHQAGAPGDTGELFF. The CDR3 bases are TGCGCCAGCAGCCTTCATCAAGCGGGGGCCCCCGGGGACACCGGGGAGCTGTTTTTT.

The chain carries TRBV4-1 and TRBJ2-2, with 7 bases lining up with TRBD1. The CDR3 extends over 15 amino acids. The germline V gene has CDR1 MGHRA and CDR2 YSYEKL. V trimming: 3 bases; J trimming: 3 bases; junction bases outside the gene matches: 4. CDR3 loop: CASSQQQGYTGELFF. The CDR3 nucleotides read TGCGCCAGCAGCCAGCAACAGGGGTACACCGGGGAGCTGTTTTTT.

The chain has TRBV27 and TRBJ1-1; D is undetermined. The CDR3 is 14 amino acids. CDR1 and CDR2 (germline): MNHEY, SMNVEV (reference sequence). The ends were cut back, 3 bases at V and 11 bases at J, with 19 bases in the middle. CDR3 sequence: CASSLAGTVALAFF. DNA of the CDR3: TGTGCCAGCAGTTTGGCTGGTACAGTGGCCCTTGCTTTCTTT.

The CDR3 here is CASSRLSGTGETQYF. DNA of the CDR3: TGTGCCAGCAGCCGTCTCAGCGGGACTGGGGAGACCCAGTACTTC. The chain employs TRBV4-2 and TRBJ2-5; 7 bases line up with TRBD2. Germline trimming cut 4 bases from V and 5 bases from J; bases unmatched to any gene: 10. Germline V gene sequence: CDR1 LGHNA, CDR2 YNFKEQ. The CDR3 runs to 15 residues.

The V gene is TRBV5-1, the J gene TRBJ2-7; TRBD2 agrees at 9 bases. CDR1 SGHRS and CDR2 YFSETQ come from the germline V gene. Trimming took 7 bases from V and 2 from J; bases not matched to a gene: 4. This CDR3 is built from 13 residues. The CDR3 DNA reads TGCGCCAGCTCGCGGGAGGGGACCTACGAGCAGTACTTC. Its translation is CASSREGTYEQYF.

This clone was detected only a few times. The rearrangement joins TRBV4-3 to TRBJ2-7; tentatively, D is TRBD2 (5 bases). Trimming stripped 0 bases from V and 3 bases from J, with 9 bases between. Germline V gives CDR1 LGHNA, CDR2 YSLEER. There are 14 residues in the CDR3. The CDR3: CASSQEQRGYEQYF. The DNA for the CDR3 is TGCGCCAGCAGCCAAGAGCAACGGGGCTACGAGCAGTACTTC.

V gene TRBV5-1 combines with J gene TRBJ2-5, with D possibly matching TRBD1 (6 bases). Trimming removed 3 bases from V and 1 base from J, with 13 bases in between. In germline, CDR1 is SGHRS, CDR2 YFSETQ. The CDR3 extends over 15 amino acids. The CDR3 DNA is TGCGCCAGCAGCTCGAATACAGGGCTCCAAGAGACCCAGTACTTC. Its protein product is CASSSNTGLQETQYF.